This T cell receptor (beta chain) appears in the sequencing data of a study of T cells expressing NK-cell markers. The CDR3 is 12 amino acids. The germline V gene encodes CDR1 DFQATT and CDR2 SNEGSKA (reference sequence). TCRdb derives one entry per CDR3 protein from the 5' RACE reads, leaving out DNA. The table lists 250,000 to 300,000 distinct CDR3 sequences, with around 4% in the top ten. The sample taken for sequencing was blood T cells: a sorted CD56 or NKG2C T cell subset, CD4+ or CD8+ T cells, or bulk PBMC T cells (not recorded which). The genes are TRBV20-1 and TRBJ2-3; TCRdb's D call of TRBD1 is untestable without DNA. The receptor's source is a woman between 18 and 70 years old in good health. CDR3 loop: CSANDRADTQYF.